This entry lists 22 T cell receptor beta chains sequenced from one sample in a study of blood T cell repertoires in COVID-19. Libraries were prepared by immunoSEQ multiplex PCR; TCRdb keeps only in-frame clonotypes and omits some of them. The repertoire consists of hundreds of thousands of clones, with over 75% occurring once and the leading ten covering 0.95% to 1.3%. Source material: PBMCs or T cells enriched from blood (not recorded which). The receptors were sampled from a man aged 25 to 40 who had recovered from COVID-19.

V gene TRBV10-2 combines with J gene TRBJ2-2, with 7 nucleotides matching TRBD1. Trimming took 10 bases from V and 1 from J; bases not matched to a gene: 3. CDR3 length: 13 residues. The germline V gene has CDR1 WSHSY and CDR2 SAAADI. Here the CDR3 DNA reads TGCGCCACCCGGGACAGGAACACCGGGGAGCTGTTTTTT. Translating it yields CATRDRNTGELFF.

The V and J genes are TRBV5-1 and TRBJ1-2; 7 bases agree with TRBD1. Germline V gene data show CDR1 as SGHRS and CDR2 as YFSETQ. The length of the CDR3 is 13 residues. With 2 bases clipped from V and 8 bases from J, the junction kept 6 bases outside the gene matches. CDR3: CASSFTGEEGYTF. CDR3 bases: TGCGCCAGCAGCTTCACAGGGGAGGAGGGCTACACCTTC.

A few counts support this clone. The CDR3 DNA reads as TGTGCCAGCAGTGCTAGTACCTTCGGAGAGACCCAGTACTTC. Its protein product is CASSASTFGETQYF. The chain is built from TRBV2 and TRBJ2-5; D call uncertain. In germline, CDR1 is SNHLY, CDR2 FYNNEI. The CDR3 spans 14 residues. V dropped 4 bases and J dropped 4 bases, with 13 bases sitting between them.

The gene calls are TRBV10-2 and TRBJ1-5; D perhaps matches TRBD1 (5 bases). The germline V and J ends were trimmed by 9 bases and 0 bases, with 9 bases remaining between them. Germline V gene data show CDR1 as WSHSY and CDR2 as SAAADI. This CDR3 is 13 amino acids long. DNA of the CDR3: TGCGCCAGTAGACAGAATAGCAATCAGCCCCAGCATTTT. Its protein is CASRQNSNQPQHF.

The chain has TRBV5-1 and TRBJ2-1; 16 nucleotides align to TRBD2. CDR3 length equals 16 residues. J lost 12 bases, V lost 0 bases, and 6 bases had no gene match. Germline lookup yields CDR1 SGHRS and CDR2 YFSETQ. This CDR3 is CASSLDGTSGREVQFF. CDR3 in DNA: TGCGCCAGCAGCTTGGACGGGACTAGCGGGAGGGAGGTGCAGTTCTTC.

J is TRBJ2-5 and V is TRBV7-2, with a weak D call TRBD2 (6 bases). The CDR3 is 15 amino acids. V shed 4 bases and J shed 5 bases, with 17 bases lying between them. Germline CDR1 SGHTA, CDR2 FQGNSA. The CDR3 DNA reads TGTGCCAGCAGCTCCCAGGCCGGAGGGTCGGAGACCCAGTACTTC. As protein: CASSSQAGGSETQYF.

This chain joins TRBV19 and TRBJ2-1; D call uncertain. The V end was cut by 6 bases, the J end by 4 bases, with 16 bases between. CDR1 is LNHDA and CDR2 is SQIVND in the germline V gene (reference sequence). The CDR3 runs 15 residues. The CDR3, as DNA: TGTGCCAGTAGAAAAGACTGGTTAGGTTACAATGAGCAGTTCTTC. It encodes CASRKDWLGYNEQFF.

The rearrangement joins TRBV28 to TRBJ1-6, with 8 bases identical to TRBD1. The trim removed 5 bases at V and 5 bases at J, leaving 8 bases unmatched. This CDR3 is built from 16 residues. Germline V gene data show CDR1 as MDHEN and CDR2 as SYDVKM. Here the CDR3 DNA reads TGTGCCAGCAGTCCTGCAGGGGGCGCGGATAATTCACCCCTCCACTTT. Translating it yields CASSPAGGADNSPLHF.

CDR3 in DNA: TGCGCCAGCAGCTTGCAAAAACTAGCGGGAGGGTTCTACGAGCAGTACTTC. Translated, it gives CASSLQKLAGGFYEQYF. This chain connects TRBV5-1 to TRBJ2-7; 13 bases line up with TRBD2. The CDR3 is made up of 17 amino acids. V dropped 1 base and J dropped 3; count of bases not matched to a gene: 7. Germline V lookup: CDR1 SGHRS, CDR2 YFSETQ.

V usage is TRBV5-4 and J usage is TRBJ2-7; 12 nucleotides agree with TRBD2. The V segment lost 4 bases and the J segment 0 bases; nucleotides outside the gene matches: 5. CDR3 length: 16 residues. Germline lookup yields CDR1 SGHNT and CDR2 YYREEE (reference sequence). This CDR3 reads CASSQGLAGRSYEQYF. In nucleotides, the CDR3 is TGTGCCAGCAGCCAGGGACTAGCGGGCCGCTCCTACGAGCAGTACTTC.

Here the CDR3 reads CASSHTSGRRDTQYF. CDR3 DNA: TGTGCCAGCAGCCATACTAGCGGGAGACGGGATACGCAGTATTTT. The V call is TRBV7-9, the J call TRBJ2-3, with 11 nucleotides matching TRBD2. J was trimmed by 6 bases and V by 5 bases; bases with no gene match: 7. Germline V CDR1 and CDR2: SEHNR, FQNEAQ (reference sequence). The CDR3 consists of 15 residues. The variable domain in full, completed from reference TRBV7-9 and TRBJ2-3, reads DTGVSQNPRHKITKRGQNVTFRCDPISEHNRLYWYRQTLGQGPEFLTYFQNEAQLEKSRLLSDRFSAERPKGSFSTLEIQRTEQGDSAMYLCASSHTSGRRDTQYFGPGTRLTVL.

J is TRBJ1-2 and V is TRBV9; 12 nucleotides agree with TRBD1. Germline V gene lookup returns CDR1 SGDLS and CDR2 YYNGEE. This CDR3 is 18 amino acids long. The junction had 17 bases not matched to a gene; V was cut back by 4 bases and J by 7 bases. The CDR3 DNA sequence: TGTGCCAGCAGCTCAAACTGGGGGACAGGGGGCGGTATATCTGGCTACACCTTC. Encoded protein: CASSSNWGTGGGISGYTF. The variable domain in full, with the rest retrieved from reference TRBV9 and TRBJ1-2, is DSGVTQTPKHLITATGQRVTLRCSPRSGDLSVYWYQQSLDQGLQFLIQYYNGEERAKGNILERFSAQQFPDLHSELNLSSLELGDSALYFCASSSNWGTGGGISGYTFGSGTRLTVV.

The rearrangement links TRBV20-1 to TRBJ1-2; weak D call: TRBD1 (5 bases). The germline V gene has CDR1 DFQATT and CDR2 SNEGSKA (reference sequence). The V end lost 7 bases, the J end lost 6 bases, and 12 bases lay between the germline ends. This CDR3 spans 11 amino acids. CDR3 in amino acids: CSVGQGNGYTF. The DNA of the CDR3 is TGCAGTGTTGGGCAGGGCAATGGCTACACCTTC.

The chain uses TRBV18 and TRBJ1-4; unclear D gene. Germline V gene sequence: CDR1 KGHSH, CDR2 LQKENI. V dropped 1 base and J dropped 5 bases, with 8 bases sitting between them. The CDR3 sequence is 14 residues long. The CDR3 region is CASSPQERNEKLFF. The DNA of the CDR3 is TGTGCCAGCTCACCACAAGAGCGAAATGAAAAACTGTTTTTT.

Details on this clone: Other DNA sequences in the same sample also yield this CDR3. DNA for the CDR3: TGCGCCAGCAGCTGGGACTCGTCTAGCACAGATACGCAGTATTTT. This gives the protein CASSWDSSSTDTQYF. The gene calls are TRBV5-1 and TRBJ2-3; TRBD2 is a possible D gene (6 bases). The germline CDR1 and CDR2 sequences are SGHRS and YFSETQ. With 3 bases removed from V and 0 bases from J, the gap between germline ends came to 11 bases. The CDR3 runs to 15 residues.

The rearrangement joins TRBV21-1 to TRBJ2-7; whether TRBD1, the table's D call, matches the DNA was not checked. TRBV21-1 represents a pseudogene. The CDR3 extends over 15 amino acids. CDR3 sequence: CASSKVRGQIYEQYF. For the CDR3, the DNA is TGTGCCAGCAGCAAAGTCAGAGGACAAATCTACGAGCAGTACTTC.

The chain combines TRBV12-5 with TRBJ2-7; D unresolved. V lost 2 bases and J lost 6, with 8 bases in between. This CDR3 is built from 12 residues. The germline CDR1 and CDR2 sequences are LGHNT and FRNRAP. The CDR3 DNA reads TGTGCTAGTGGTTTGTCTGGGCCCGAGCAGTACTTC. It is translated as CASGLSGPEQYF. The whole variable domain, filled in from reference TRBV12-5 and TRBJ2-7, reads DARVTQTPRHKVTEMGQEVTMRCQPILGHNTVFWYRQTMMQGLELLAYFRNRAPLDDSGMPKDRFSAEMPDATLATLKIQPSEPRDSAVYFCASGLSGPEQYFGPGTRLTVT.

The V gene is TRBV7-9, the J gene TRBJ2-2; TRBD2 might be the D (6 bases). The CDR3 totals 17 residues. Per the germline V gene, CDR1 is SEHNR and CDR2 is FQNEAQ (reference sequence). Deletions cut 4 bases from V and 0 bases from J, with 15 bases between. CDR3: CASSYHSGFANTGELFF. CDR3 DNA: TGTGCCAGCAGCTACCATAGCGGATTCGCGAACACCGGGGAGCTGTTTTTT.

The rearrangement joins TRBV7-6 to TRBJ2-2, with 7 bases matching TRBD1. CDR1 is SGHVS and CDR2 is FNYEAQ in the germline V gene. The CDR3 runs 15 residues. With V trimmed by 5 bases and J by 5 bases, 8 bases remained unmatched. CDR3 protein: CASSQGVRGTGELFF. In DNA, the CDR3 is TGTGCCAGCAGCCAGGGGGTCCGGGGAACCGGGGAGCTGTTTTTT.

The rearrangement links TRBV12-3 or TRBV12-4 to TRBJ1-5; D not certain. Trimming removed 8 bases from V and 0 bases from J, with 8 bases in between. The length of the CDR3 is 13 residues. CDR3 sequence: CASAPGSNQPQHF. The CDR3 coding sequence is TGTGCCAGCGCGCCGGGTAGCAATCAGCCCCAGCATTTT.

The count of this clone is one. CDR3: CASSLVFGTVSPLHF. The DNA for the CDR3 is TGCGCCAGCAGCTTGGTGTTCGGGACAGTATCACCCCTCCACTTT. The chain recombines TRBV5-1 with TRBJ1-6, with 7 bases matching TRBD1. The CDR3 sequence is 15 residues long. Germline-derived CDR1 and CDR2 are SGHRS and YFSETQ. Trimming cost V 0 bases and J 10 bases; bases outside gene matches: 7.

The rearrangement joins TRBV5-8 to TRBJ2-5; maybe TRBD1 (6 bases). The V end lost 4 bases, the J end lost 0 bases, and 13 bases lay between the germline ends. This CDR3 is 15 amino acids long. CDR1 and CDR2 (germline): SGHTS, YDEGEE. The CDR3: CASSARDTYQETQYF. The CDR3, as DNA: TGTGCCAGCAGCGCCAGGGACACCTACCAAGAGACCCAGTACTTC.